A single sample is the source of the 27 T cell receptor beta chains below, sequenced in a study of T cells in Graves' hyperthyroidism and ophthalmopathy. TCR beta CDR3 regions were amplified from RNA transcripts. The TCR CDR3 first-round RT-PCR relied on the HTBI primer set. Using its own MiXCR run on the multiplex PCR reads, TCRdb lists one record per CDR3 protein. The sample records approximately 630,000 distinct CDR3 sequences, around 15% being singletons. Material for sequencing was blood. The source of these receptors is a woman in her 30s with Graves' hyperthyroidism.

Many counts were recorded for this clonotype. The chain has TRBV11-2 and TRBJ2-2; D is perhaps TRBD1 (5 bases). Germline V gene sequence: CDR1 SGHAT, CDR2 FQNNGV. This CDR3 spans 14 amino acids. V lost 3 bases to trimming and J lost 6 bases, with 11 bases between them. Here the CDR3 reads CASSFDSFAGELFF. In DNA, the CDR3 is TGTGCCAGCAGCTTTGACAGTTTCGCCGGGGAGCTGTTTTTT. The complete variable domain, with remaining parts taken from reference TRBV11-2 and TRBJ2-2, reads EAGVAQSPRYKIIEKRQSVAFWCNPISGHATLYWYQQILGQGPKLLIQFQNNGVVDDSQLPKDRFSAERLKGVDSTLKIQPAKLEDSAVYLCASSFDSFAGELFFGEGSRLTVL.

Turning to this clonotype: Just one base apart from a much larger clone, this may be a read error. This rearrangement joins TRBV6-1 to TRBJ2-1; D perhaps matches TRBD1 (5 bases). The end of the DNA aligns better with TRBJ2-7, so the J call may be wrong. The CDR3 has 14 residues. Germline V gene lookup returns CDR1 MNHNS and CDR2 SASEGT. This chain's CDR3 is CASIPDSSYNEQYF. CDR3 bases: TGTGCCAGCATTCCCGACAGCTCCTACAATGAGCAGTACTTC.

The gene calls are TRBV11-3 and TRBJ2-4, with D perhaps being TRBD1 or TRBD2 (5 bases each). V lost 3 bases, J lost 5 bases, and 14 bases lay in between. There are 15 residues in the CDR3. Germline values: CDR1 SGHNT, CDR2 YENEEA. CDR3 protein: CASSFGPGRENIQYF. The CDR3 coding sequence is TGTGCCAGCAGCTTTGGACCGGGACGGGAAAACATTCAGTACTTC.

This clonotype showed up many times. This chain joins TRBV7-8 and TRBJ2-7; TRBD2 might be the D (6 bases). Per the germline V gene, CDR1 is SGHVS and CDR2 is FQNEAQ. CDR3 size: 16 residues. Trimming cost V 1 base and J 1 base, with 14 bases left between them. CDR3 in DNA: TGTGCCAGCAGCTTAGGGACGGGACTGCCATCCTACGAGCAGTACTTC. Amino acids: CASSLGTGLPSYEQYF.

Ten or more counts support this clonotype. This chain connects TRBV11-3 to TRBJ1-4, with D possibly matching TRBD1 (5 bases). The CDR3 has 14 residues. Trimming stripped 6 bases from V and 8 bases from J, with 16 bases between. Looked up from germline, CDR1 is SGHNT and CDR2 is YENEEA. The CDR3 bases are TGTGCCAGCAGTTCTACCGGGACCTTCGAAAAACTGTTTTTT. This gives the protein CASSSTGTFEKLFF.

The rearrangement joins TRBV5-1 to TRBJ2-5; the D gene could be TRBD1 or TRBD2 (6 bases each). The V end lost 0 bases, the J end lost 4 bases, and 13 bases lay between the germline ends. There are 15 residues in the CDR3. CDR1 is SGHRS and CDR2 is YFSETQ in the germline V gene. CDR3 loop: CASSLEGGERETQYF. Written as DNA, the CDR3 is TGCGCCAGCAGCTTGGAGGGGGGAGAGCGAGAGACCCAGTACTTC.

This clonotype showed up many times. The rearrangement joins TRBV10-3 to TRBJ1-1; the D gene is possibly TRBD1 (5 bases). Looked up from germline, CDR1 is ENHRY and CDR2 is SYGVKD. Trimming removed 7 bases at V and 3 bases at J, with 18 bases between. The CDR3 contains 15 residues. The CDR3, as DNA: TGTGCCATCAATCCGGACAACCTCCGGGACACTGAAGCTTTCTTT. It specifies CAINPDNLRDTEAFF.

This clonotype was counted ten times or more. The V and J genes are TRBV29-1 and TRBJ2-7; no firm D call. The germline CDR1 and CDR2 sequences are SQVTM and ANQGSEA. V lost 4 bases and J lost 4, with 14 bases in between. This CDR3 has 13 residues. The CDR3 sequence: CSVVRPGVYEQYF. The CDR3 bases are TGCAGCGTTGTCCGTCCAGGAGTTTACGAGCAGTACTTC.

Written as DNA, the CDR3 is TGTGCCAGCAGTTTAGGGACAGGTGCGTTCGACGAGCAGTACTTC. Its protein product is CASSLGTGAFDEQYF. This rearrangement joins TRBV12-3 or TRBV12-4 to TRBJ2-7; 7 bases map to TRBD1. CDR3 length: 15 amino acids. The trim removed 1 base at V and 5 bases at J, leaving 8 bases unmatched.

The chain joins TRBV7-9 to TRBJ1-4, with D unresolved. The germline gives CDR1 SEHNR, CDR2 FQNEAQ (reference sequence). The length of the CDR3 is 12 residues. V lost 5 bases and J lost 8, with 9 bases in between. CDR3 loop: CASSPRNEKLFF. Here the CDR3 DNA reads TGTGCCAGCAGCCCCCGAAACGAAAAACTGTTTTTT.

This clonotype was detected a few times. The rearrangement links TRBV6-2 or TRBV6-3 to TRBJ1-1; D may be TRBD1 (6 bases). The CDR3 is made up of 16 amino acids. Between the trimmed V and J ends, which lost 2 bases and 0 bases, there was a span of 13 bases. Germline assignment: CDR1 MNHEY and CDR2 SVGEGT. The CDR3 coding sequence is TGTGCCAGCAGTTACGTTAGAGGGGGTTTGAACACTGAAGCTTTCTTT. Protein product: CASSYVRGGLNTEAFF.

This clonotype was counted ten times or more. V is TRBV9 and J is TRBJ2-1; D is unresolved. The ends were cut back, 2 bases at V and 5 bases at J, with 8 bases in the middle. The CDR3 totals 13 residues. CDR1 and CDR2 (germline): SGDLS, YYNGEE. As DNA, the CDR3 is TGTGCCAGCAGCGTGGCGTGGGACAATGAGCAGTTCTTC. This gives the protein CASSVAWDNEQFF.

The chain is built from TRBV20-1 and TRBJ2-2; D remains ambiguous. The CDR3 spans 11 residues. Trimming pared 3 bases from V and 9 bases from J, leaving 8 bases between. Germline assignment: CDR1 DFQATT and CDR2 SNEGSKA (reference sequence). CDR3 sequence (DNA): TGCAGTGCTAGGGACCCGTGGGAGCTGTTTTTT. Amino acid sequence: CSARDPWELFF.

Many counts were recorded for this clonotype. The CDR3 region is CASSLAAWPPGLEVYEQYF. Written as DNA, the CDR3 is TGCGCCAGCAGCTTGGCCGCCTGGCCCCCCGGATTGGAAGTCTACGAGCAGTACTTC. This chain joins TRBV5-1 and TRBJ2-7; the D is unclear. This CDR3 is built from 19 residues. V lost 0 bases and J lost 3, with 25 bases in between. The germline V gene encodes CDR1 SGHRS and CDR2 YFSETQ.

A few counts support this clonotype. V gene TRBV27 combines with J gene TRBJ2-3, with TRBD2 matching over 11 bases. The J segment lost 6 bases and the V segment lost 5 bases, leaving 19 bases of the junction unmatched. CDR1 is MNHEY and CDR2 is SMNVEV in the germline V gene (reference sequence). CDR3 size: 19 residues. The CDR3 nucleotides are TGTGCCAGCAGTCCACAATTCACAACTAGCGGGAGTACAATTGATACGCAGTATTTT. The encoded protein is CASSPQFTTSGSTIDTQYF.

V and J are TRBV7-8 and TRBJ2-7; 7 bases align to TRBD2. This CDR3 has 14 amino acids. Trimming took 6 bases from V and 4 from J; bases not matched to a gene: 9. The germline gives CDR1 SGHVS, CDR2 FQNEAQ. CDR3 in DNA: TGTGCCAGCAGAATATACGGGAGGACTTACGAGCAGTACTTC. Translated: CASRIYGRTYEQYF.

This sequence joins TRBV2 and TRBJ1-4, with 7 bases aligning to TRBD1. The CDR3 has 17 residues. Trimming removed 6 bases from V and 0 bases from J; junction bases left unmatched: 10. Germline assignment: CDR1 SNHLY and CDR2 FYNNEI. The CDR3 sequence is CASSRTGYFATNEKLFF. In DNA, the CDR3 is TGTGCCAGCAGCAGGACAGGCTATTTTGCAACTAATGAAAAACTGTTTTTT. Combining the CDR3 with reference TRBV2 and TRBJ1-4 gives the whole variable domain EPEVTQTPSHQVTQMGQEVILRCVPISNHLYFYWYRQILGQKVEFLVSFYNNEISEKSEIFDDQFSVERPDGSNFTLKIRSTKLEDSAMYFCASSRTGYFATNEKLFFGSGTQLSVL.

This clonotype was detected only once. The rearrangement uses TRBV12-3 or TRBV12-4 and TRBJ1-6; possibly TRBD1 for D (6 bases). V lost 6 bases to trimming and J lost 11 bases, with 11 bases between them. This CDR3 has 12 residues. DNA for the CDR3: TGTGCCAGCAGCTCCCGACAGGCACCCCTCCACTTT. Residues: CASSSRQAPLHF.

V is TRBV4-1 and J is TRBJ2-7; 11 nucleotides line up with TRBD1. The germline V gene encodes CDR1 MGHRA and CDR2 YSYEKL. The CDR3 has 16 residues. Unmatched junction bases numbered 11, after V lost 4 bases and J lost 6 bases. The CDR3 nucleotides are TGCGCCAGCAGCCCACCCCTCTGGACAGGGGGCACCGAGCAGTACTTC. Its translation: CASSPPLWTGGTEQYF.

This clonotype has a handful of counts. The chain combines TRBV7-2 with TRBJ1-5; 12 positions match TRBD1. This CDR3 spans 18 amino acids. Germline trimming cut 5 bases from V and 2 bases from J; bases unmatched to any gene: 10. The germline gives CDR1 SGHTA, CDR2 FQGNSA. The CDR3 loop is CASSGSGTGGWGNQPQHF. The CDR3 bases are TGTGCCAGCAGCGGATCCGGGACAGGGGGCTGGGGCAATCAGCCCCAGCATTTT.

This chain connects TRBV2 to TRBJ2-3; possibly TRBD1 for D (6 bases). With 10 bases removed from V and 4 bases from J, the gap between germline ends came to 15 bases. Germline V CDR1 and CDR2: SNHLY, FYNNEI. The length of the CDR3 is 13 residues. This CDR3 is CANRADRADTQYF. Written as DNA, the CDR3 is TGTGCCAACAGGGCGGACCGGGCAGATACGCAGTATTTT.

This clonotype has just a few counts. The V gene is TRBV9, the J gene TRBJ1-5; D perhaps matches TRBD1 (5 bases). The CDR3 length is 15 residues. CDR1 is SGDLS, CDR2 YYNGEE, per germline. Trimming cost V 4 bases and J 6 bases, with 17 bases left between them. The CDR3 nucleotides read TGTGCCAGCAGCCCGGGGGGACGAAGGGGTCAGCCCCAGCATTTT. This sequence encodes CASSPGGRRGQPQHF.

This rearrangement joins TRBV10-3 to TRBJ2-5; no clear D. CDR3 length: 13 residues. Germline V lookup: CDR1 ENHRY, CDR2 SYGVKD. V gave up 8 bases and J gave up 7 bases, with 17 bases separating them. Written as DNA, the CDR3 is TGTGCCATCGGAGAGTCCGACCGCGGGACCCAGTACTTC. Translated, it gives CAIGESDRGTQYF.

Many counts were recorded for this clonotype. This chain joins TRBV12-3 or TRBV12-4 and TRBJ1-2, with D perhaps matching TRBD1 (6 bases). The CDR3 runs to 16 residues. Between the trimmed V and J ends, which lost 2 bases and 1 base, there was a span of 14 bases. Written as DNA, the CDR3 is TGTGCCAGCAGTTTACTACGACAGGACCTTAACTATGGCTACACCTTC. Translation gives CASSLLRQDLNYGYTF.

A few counts support this clonotype. V usage is TRBV5-1 and J usage is TRBJ2-7; D is possibly TRBD1 or TRBD2 (6 bases each). This CDR3 has 12 amino acids. The V and J ends lost 4 bases and 6 bases respectively, with 11 bases between them. Germline CDR1 and CDR2: SGHRS and YFSETQ. The CDR3 nucleotides read TGCGCCAGCAGCGCACAGGGACTCGAGCAGTACTTC. Its protein is CASSAQGLEQYF.

This clonotype appeared many times. The rearrangement links TRBV30 to TRBJ2-3; TRBD2 matches 12 bases. In germline, CDR1 is GTSNPN, CDR2 SVGIG (reference sequence). This CDR3 region has 15 residues. The ends lost 0 bases at V and 3 bases at J; junction bases unmatched: 1. The CDR3 is CAWSVGLAGTDTQYF. The CDR3 DNA sequence: TGTGCCTGGAGTGTCGGACTAGCGGGAACAGATACGCAGTATTTT. Based on the CDR3 plus reference TRBV30 and TRBJ2-3, the full variable domain is SQTIHQWPATLVQPVGSPLSLECTVEGTSNPNLYWYRQAAGRGLQLLFYSVGIGQISSEVPQNLSASRPQDRQFILSSKKLLLSDSGFYLCAWSVGLAGTDTQYFGPGTRLTVL.

The chain links TRBV6-2 or TRBV6-3 to TRBJ2-3; a weak D match, TRBD2 (5 bases). Germline V gives CDR1 MNHEY, CDR2 SVGEGT. CDR3 length: 17 residues. V lost 2 bases, J lost 0 bases, and 15 bases lay in between. In DNA, the CDR3 is TGTGCCAGCAGTTACACGAAAGCGGAGAAGAGCACAGATACGCAGTATTTT. This encodes CASSYTKAEKSTDTQYF.